This entry lists 6 T cell receptor beta chains sequenced from one sample in a study of type 1 regulatory T cells. Their antigen targets remain unknown. TCRdb recomputed calls from the reads with MiXCR, one row per CDR3 protein. Among 60,000 to 70,000 distinct CDR3 sequences listed, more than 45% were seen once. The source material was cultured non-Tr1 T cells, either the whole culture or a sorted T cell fraction (not recorded which). All receptors derive from a human donor in good health.

V usage is TRBV30 and J usage is TRBJ2-7, with D unresolved. The CDR3 extends over 11 amino acids. Germline V lookup: CDR1 GTSNPN, CDR2 SVGIG (reference sequence). Trimming pared 0 bases from V and 5 bases from J, leaving 5 bases between. The CDR3 DNA is TGTGCCTGGAGTGTACGAGACGAGCAGTACTTC. It specifies CAWSVRDEQYF.

DNA of the CDR3: TGCGCCAGCAGCAATACGGACTCACCGGCCCCCTGGGGTTATTTT. It yields the protein CASSNTDSPAPWGYF. The V call is TRBV4-3, the J call TRBJ2-3, with TRBD2 as a possible D gene (5 bases). The V gene's germline CDR1 is LGHNA and CDR2 YSLEER. V was cut by 5 bases and J by 15 bases, with 27 bases left in between. The CDR3 length is 15 residues.

This clonotype has more than one count but fewer than ten. The chain recombines TRBV5-4 with TRBJ2-5, with 7 bases lining up with TRBD2. Germline V lookup: CDR1 SGHNT, CDR2 YYREEE (reference sequence). V lost 1 base to trimming and J lost 3 bases; unmatched junction nucleotides: 3. CDR3 length: 14 amino acids. This CDR3 is CASSLSGGEETQYF. CDR3 in DNA: TGTGCCAGCAGCTTGTCTGGGGGGGAAGAGACCCAGTACTTC.

The J gene is TRBJ2-7, the V gene TRBV5-1; TRBD2 matches at 11 bases. The CDR3 is 15 residues long. V lost 0 bases to trimming and J lost 8 bases; unmatched junction nucleotides: 7. The germline V gene encodes CDR1 SGHRS and CDR2 YFSETQ. The CDR3 nucleotides read TGCGCCAGCAGCTTGGACGGACTAGCGGGTACGAAGCAGTACTTC. This translates into CASSLDGLAGTKQYF.

V is TRBV5-1 and J is TRBJ2-3; D is perhaps TRBD1 or TRBD2 (6 bases each). The CDR3 sequence is 17 residues long. CDR1 is SGHRS and CDR2 is YFSETQ in the germline V gene. Between the trimmed V and J ends, which lost 4 bases and 3 bases, there was a span of 21 bases. The CDR3 nucleotides read TGCGCCAGCAGCCCCCTCGAGACGGGGGCGGGGACAGATACGCAGTATTTT. Protein: CASSPLETGAGTDTQYF.

The chain links TRBV5-1 to TRBJ2-5; 7 nucleotides match TRBD2. The J segment lost 1 base and the V segment lost 4 bases, leaving 10 bases of the junction unmatched. The germline gives CDR1 SGHRS, CDR2 YFSETQ. The CDR3 sequence is 16 residues long. The DNA of the CDR3 is TGCGCCAGCAGCCCCGAACTTGGGAGGGCCCAAGAGACCCAGTACTTC. Protein: CASSPELGRAQETQYF.